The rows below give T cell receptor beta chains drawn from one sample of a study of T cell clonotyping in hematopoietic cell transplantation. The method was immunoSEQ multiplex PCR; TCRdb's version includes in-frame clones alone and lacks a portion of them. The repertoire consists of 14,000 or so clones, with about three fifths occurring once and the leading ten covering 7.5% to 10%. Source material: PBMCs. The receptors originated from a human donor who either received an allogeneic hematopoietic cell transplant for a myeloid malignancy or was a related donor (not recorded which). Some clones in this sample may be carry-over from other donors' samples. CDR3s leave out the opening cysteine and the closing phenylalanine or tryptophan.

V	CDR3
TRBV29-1	SVAEGTAGQPQH
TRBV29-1	SVLAYEQY
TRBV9	ASSVRGNENTEAF
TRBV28	ASSSSSPLH
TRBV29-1	SVSGLAGARSSYNEQF
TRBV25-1	ASSPQGAEAF
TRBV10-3	AISDEGAYSSGANVLT
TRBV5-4	ASSLAAGGNNEQF
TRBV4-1	ASSQGGDWNSPLH
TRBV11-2	ASSLMGLKQETQY
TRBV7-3	ASSSGGVTDTQY
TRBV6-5	ASSYPTGLEQY
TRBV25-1	ASSEWELQFLETQY
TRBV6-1	ASSERSSNQPQH
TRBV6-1	ASSEHGRGALKTQY
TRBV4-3	ASSQDPEPATNEKLF
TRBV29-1	SVEDRGYEQY
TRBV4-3	ASSQVSGVPNQPQH
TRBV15	ATSRGRAEVTEAF
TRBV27	ASSSLEGAREKLF
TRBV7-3	ASSRDRGGTEAF
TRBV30	AWSRGSETYEQY
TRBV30	AWSVLGTGNEKLF
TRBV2	AIDDSGSVY
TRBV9	ASSLRDSSPSGANVLT
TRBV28	ASSPWGQTYGYT
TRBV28	ASSLFRTSGFGELF
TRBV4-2	ASSQDLREVAF
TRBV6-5	ASSPRGDQPQH
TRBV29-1	SVELLYPTNTGELF
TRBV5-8	ASSGRTSGGLRTDTQY
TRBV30	AWSTRGGDSPLH